This TCR beta chain is drawn from a study of T-cell reconstitution after alpha-beta-depleted transplantation in children. Findings of the study overall: Expanded graft clones numbering several hundred reportedly gave rise to alpha-beta T cells about two months after transplant. Newly produced T cells mostly provided counts and TCRbeta diversity after one year, as hyperexpanded clones declined. The study traced high day-60 TCRbeta diversity in some patients to surviving recipient T cells and thymic progenitors.

The CDR3 has 14 amino acids. The germline CDR1 and CDR2 sequences are SGHVS and FNYEAQ. A note on this clonotype: What it binds is not known. With a much larger clone just one base away, this may be a read error.

TCRbeta library construction was performed incorporating unique molecular identifiers. One entry per CDR3 protein results from TCRdb running MiXCR on the PCR reads. The sample has hundreds of thousands of distinct CDR3 sequences; around 8% are singletons. V gene TRBV7-6 combines with J gene TRBJ2-2; 7 bases fit TRBD2. The source was PBMCs, mostly from graft donor cells, collected 180 days after TCRalphabeta/CD19-depleted stem cell transplant. The TCR was taken from a male patient younger than 18 who had a stem cell transplant for acute lymphoblastic leukemia, so the T cells may come from the graft donor. The CDR3 region is CASSYGGNTGEPFF. The CDR3 region has the DNA TGTGCCAGCAGCTACGGGGGGAACACCGGGGAGCCGTTTTTT.